This passage covers 5 T cell receptor beta chains from one sample sequenced in a study of blood T cells in healthy people across ages. A second PCR of 7 to 11 cycles used a sample-barcoded 5' primer and a J-beta primer mix. TCRdb ran MiXCR on the 5' RACE reads and lists one entry per CDR3 protein. In the table there are 1.5 million to 2 million distinct CDR3 sequences, roughly 52% of which are singletons. The specimen was blood. These receptors originate from a woman aged 40 to 50 in good health.

For this clonotype: One junction end disagrees with the germline gene, perhaps due to a read error. V usage is TRBV20-1 and J usage is TRBJ1-2; D is ambiguous. The CDR3 spans 12 residues. CDR1 is DFQATT, CDR2 SNEGSKA, per germline (reference sequence). Written as DNA, the CDR3 is TGCAGTGCAAGAGGGTTAAGCTATGGCTACACCTTC. Protein: CSARGLSYGYTF.

The V gene is TRBV5-1, the J gene TRBJ2-1; D gene ambiguous. The germline V gene encodes CDR1 SGHRS and CDR2 YFSETQ. The germline V and J ends were trimmed by 0 bases and 0 bases, with 16 bases remaining between them. The CDR3 totals 18 residues. The DNA for the CDR3 is TGCGCCAGCAGCTTGGGGGCCTCCGTGGGTGTCTCCTACAATGAGCAGTTCTTC. Its translation: CASSLGASVGVSYNEQFF.

This clonotype occurred a few times. This chain links TRBV7-8 with TRBJ2-7, with D perhaps TRBD2 (5 bases). Germline V gene data show CDR1 as SGHVS and CDR2 as FQNEAQ. The CDR3 length is 16 residues. The V gene lost 5 bases and the J gene lost 2 bases, with 19 bases spanning the gap. CDR3 amino acids: CASSQSFGIEPYEQYF. CDR3 DNA sequence: TGTGCCAGCAGCCAATCGTTCGGGATTGAACCCTACGAGCAGTACTTC.

This clonotype occurred a few times. The chain employs TRBV4-1 and TRBJ2-5, with D maybe TRBD2 (6 bases). This CDR3 has 15 residues. Trimming left V 1 base short and J 5 bases short, with 14 bases between. In germline, CDR1 is MGHRA, CDR2 YSYEKL. The CDR3 loop reads CASSQVVLAGETQYF. The DNA for the CDR3 is TGCGCCAGCAGCCAAGTAGTACTAGCTGGGGAGACCCAGTACTTC.

The rearrangement uses TRBV12-3 or TRBV12-4 and TRBJ1-3; 9 bases are shared with TRBD1. V shed 5 bases and J 3 bases; nucleotides not matched to a gene: 8. The CDR3 consists of 16 residues. The CDR3, as DNA: TGTGCCAGCAGTCCTATGACAGGGGGTCGTGGAAACACCATATATTTT. As protein: CASSPMTGGRGNTIYF.